Given below is one T cell receptor (beta chain) in context. Data came from immunoSEQ multiplex PCR; TCRdb stores just in-frame clones and leaves some out. The sample contains about 130,000 clones, roughly four fifths of which appear only once. CDR3 length: 14 amino acids. The germline V and J ends were trimmed by 1 base and 9 bases, with 10 bases remaining between them. CDR1 is SNHLY and CDR2 is FYNNEI in the germline V gene. The source of the sample is a study of blood T cell repertoires in COVID-19. Study-level background: The study drew acute and convalescent COVID-19 samples from the United States, Italy and Spain.

This sequence was found in a woman aged 45-65 years with acute or convalescent COVID-19. The sequenced sample consisted of peripheral blood. The chain has TRBV2 and TRBJ1-6; D is possibly TRBD1 (6 bases). CDR3 residues: CASSEETRGSPLHF. In DNA form, the CDR3 reads TGTGCCAGCAGTGAAGAGACCAGGGGTTCACCCCTCCACTTT.